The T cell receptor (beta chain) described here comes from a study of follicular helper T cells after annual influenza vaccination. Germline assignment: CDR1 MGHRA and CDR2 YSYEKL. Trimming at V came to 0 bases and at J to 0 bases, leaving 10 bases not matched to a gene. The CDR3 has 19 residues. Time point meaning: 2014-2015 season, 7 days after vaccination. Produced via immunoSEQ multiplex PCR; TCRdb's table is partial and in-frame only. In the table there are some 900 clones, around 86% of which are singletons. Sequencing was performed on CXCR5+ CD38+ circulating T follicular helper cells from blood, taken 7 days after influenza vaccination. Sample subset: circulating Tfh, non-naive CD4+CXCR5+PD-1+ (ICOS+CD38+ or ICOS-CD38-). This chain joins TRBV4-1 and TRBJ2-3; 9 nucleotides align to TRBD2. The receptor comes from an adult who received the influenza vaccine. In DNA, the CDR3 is TGCGCCAGCAGCCAAGAACCCCCGCCTACTAGCGGGAGCACAGATACGCAGTATTTT. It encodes CASSQEPPPTSGSTDTQYF.